This T cell receptor beta chain comes out of a study of OX40 agonist ivuxolimab in advanced cancers. Overall study: As their treatment, patients were administered ivuxolimab, an agonistic anti-OX40 (CD134) antibody. Partial response was recorded in three patients: one hepatocellular carcinoma and two cutaneous melanoma cases. Past anti-PD-1, anti-PD-L1 or anti-CTLA-4 therapy was accepted, and roughly 40% had received some.

In this sample, this clone turned up once. Measured with immunoSEQ multiplex PCR; TCRdb has only the in-frame clones, and not every one. The sample shows about 67,000 clones, 91% of them seen only once. From germline, CDR1 is ENHRY and CDR2 SYGVKD. The CDR3 spans 13 residues. Trimming stripped 4 bases from V and 3 bases from J, with 7 bases between. The chain recombines TRBV10-3 with TRBJ1-3; unclear D gene. The sequencing here drew on CD4+ or CD8+ T cells sorted from blood, taken in a trial of the OX40 agonist ivuxolimab. The TCR comes from an adult with an advanced solid tumor such as melanoma, head and neck, liver or kidney cancer. CDR3 sequence reads: CAISVGGGNTIYF. For the CDR3, the DNA is TGTGCCATCAGTGTAGGCGGTGGAAACACCATATATTTT.